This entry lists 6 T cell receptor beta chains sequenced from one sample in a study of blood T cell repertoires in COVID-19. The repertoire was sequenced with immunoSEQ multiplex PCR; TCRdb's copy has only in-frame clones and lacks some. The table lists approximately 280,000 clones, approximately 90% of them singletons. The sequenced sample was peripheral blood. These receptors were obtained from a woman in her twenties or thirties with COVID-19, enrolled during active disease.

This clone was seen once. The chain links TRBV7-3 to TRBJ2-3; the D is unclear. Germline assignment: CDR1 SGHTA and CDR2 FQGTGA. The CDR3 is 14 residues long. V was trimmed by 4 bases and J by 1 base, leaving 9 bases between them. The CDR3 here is CASSSRPGTDTQYF. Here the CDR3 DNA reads TGTGCCAGCAGCTCCAGGCCCGGCACAGATACGCAGTATTTT.

CDR3 loop: CASSFRQGDDEQYF. CDR3 bases: TGTGCCAGCAGTTTTAGACAGGGTGACGACGAGCAGTACTTC. The chain links TRBV27 to TRBJ2-7; TRBD1 aligns across 7 bases. The V segment lost 3 bases and the J segment 5 bases; nucleotides outside the gene matches: 7. CDR1 and CDR2 from the germline V gene are MNHEY and SMNVEV (reference sequence). There are 14 residues in the CDR3.

CDR3 nucleotide sequence: TGTGCCAGCAGGTCGATACTACATCAGCCCCAGCATTTT. Its protein is CASRSILHQPQHF. The chain is built from TRBV2 and TRBJ1-5; D unresolved. V gave up 6 bases and J gave up 5 bases, with 11 bases separating them. Per germline, CDR1 SNHLY and CDR2 FYNNEI. CDR3 length: 13 residues.

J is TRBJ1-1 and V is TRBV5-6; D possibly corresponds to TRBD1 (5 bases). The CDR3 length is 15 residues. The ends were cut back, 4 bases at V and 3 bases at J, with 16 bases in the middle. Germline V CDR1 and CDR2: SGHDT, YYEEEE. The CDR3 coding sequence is TGTGCCAGCAGCGTTGGCCCCAGGGAGGACACTGAAGCTTTCTTT. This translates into CASSVGPREDTEAFF.

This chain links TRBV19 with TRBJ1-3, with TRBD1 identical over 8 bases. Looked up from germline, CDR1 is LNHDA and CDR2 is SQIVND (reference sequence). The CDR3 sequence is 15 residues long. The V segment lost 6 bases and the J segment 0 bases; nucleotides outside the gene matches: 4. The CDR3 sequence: CASRTTGVSGNTIYF. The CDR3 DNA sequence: TGTGCCAGTAGGACGACAGGGGTCTCTGGAAACACCATATATTTT.

As DNA, the CDR3 is TGCGCCAGCAGCCAAGATGGGGCAGGGTGGGTTCAGCCCCAGCATTTT. This gives the protein CASSQDGAGWVQPQHF. The rearrangement links TRBV4-1 to TRBJ1-5; D might be TRBD1 (5 bases). CDR1 and CDR2 from the germline V gene are MGHRA and YSYEKL. Trimming left V 0 bases short and J 6 bases short, with 15 bases between. The CDR3 consists of 16 residues.